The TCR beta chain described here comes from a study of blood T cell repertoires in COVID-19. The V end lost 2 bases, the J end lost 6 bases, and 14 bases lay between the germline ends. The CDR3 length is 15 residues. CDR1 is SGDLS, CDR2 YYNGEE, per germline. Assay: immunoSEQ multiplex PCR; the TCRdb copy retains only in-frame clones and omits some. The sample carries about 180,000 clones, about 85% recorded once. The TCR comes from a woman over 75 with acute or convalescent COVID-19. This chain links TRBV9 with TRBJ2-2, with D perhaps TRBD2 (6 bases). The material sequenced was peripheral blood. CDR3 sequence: CASSVETRAAGELFF. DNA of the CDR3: TGTGCCAGCAGCGTGGAGACTAGGGCGGCCGGGGAGCTGTTTTTT.